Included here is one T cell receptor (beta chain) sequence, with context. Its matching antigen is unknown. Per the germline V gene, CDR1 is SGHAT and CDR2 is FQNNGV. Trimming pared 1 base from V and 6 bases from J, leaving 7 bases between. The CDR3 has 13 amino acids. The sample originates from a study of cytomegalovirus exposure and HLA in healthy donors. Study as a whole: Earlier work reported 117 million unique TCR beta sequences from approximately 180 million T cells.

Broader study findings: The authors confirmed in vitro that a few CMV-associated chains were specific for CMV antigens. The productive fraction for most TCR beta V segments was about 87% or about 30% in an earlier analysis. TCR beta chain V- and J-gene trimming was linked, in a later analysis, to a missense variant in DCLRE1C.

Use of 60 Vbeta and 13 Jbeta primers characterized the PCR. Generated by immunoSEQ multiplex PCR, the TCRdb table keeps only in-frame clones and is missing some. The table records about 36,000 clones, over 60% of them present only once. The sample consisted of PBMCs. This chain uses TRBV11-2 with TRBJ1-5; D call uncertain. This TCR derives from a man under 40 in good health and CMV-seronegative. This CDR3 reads CASSLGDTQPQHF. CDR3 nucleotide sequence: TGTGCCAGCAGCTTAGGTGACACTCAGCCCCAGCATTTT.